This is a list of T cell receptor beta chains from one sample in a study of cytomegalovirus exposure and HLA in healthy donors. Sequenced by immunoSEQ multiplex PCR; TCRdb stores in-frame clones only, minus some. The table shows roughly 43,000 clones, with about 60% occurring only once. Sample: PBMCs. Every receptor here comes from a human donor in good health. The CDR3 runs from the conserved cysteine through the conserved F or W. Each record gives: D gene, clone size, J gene, V gene, CDR3 DNA, CDR3 protein. The D gene is left open where the match is weak. Size is omitted from some rows. Given values are once, few, many or a class for expanded clones.

d_call: .; clone_size: .; j_call: TRBJ2-3; v_call: TRBV4-2; cdr3_nt: TGTGCCAGCAGCCAAGTAGCCAGCATGACAGATACGCAGTATTTT; cdr3_aa: CASSQVASMTDTQYF
d_call: TRBD1; clone_size: few; j_call: TRBJ1-4; v_call: TRBV7-9; cdr3_nt: TGTGCCAGCAGCCTGACAGGGTCCTCGGAAAAACTGTTTTTT; cdr3_aa: CASSLTGSSEKLFF
d_call: .; clone_size: few; j_call: TRBJ1-4; v_call: TRBV5-1; cdr3_nt: TGCGCCAGCAGCTTGGTGGACATTAAGGAAAAACTGTTTTTT; cdr3_aa: CASSLVDIKEKLFF
d_call: TRBD1; clone_size: .; j_call: TRBJ2-7; v_call: TRBV7-6; cdr3_nt: TGTGCCAGCAGCCAAACGGGACAGATCCCCTACGAGCAGTACTTC; cdr3_aa: CASSQTGQIPYEQYF
d_call: TRBD1; clone_size: .; j_call: TRBJ1-3; v_call: TRBV28; cdr3_nt: TGTGCCAGCACCCGGGGACAGTGGAACACCATATATTTT; cdr3_aa: CASTRGQWNTIYF
d_call: TRBD1; clone_size: .; j_call: TRBJ1-6; v_call: TRBV4-1; cdr3_nt: TGCGCCAGCAGCAGAACCGACAGGGGATACGATTCACCCCTCCACTTT; cdr3_aa: CASSRTDRGYDSPLHF
d_call: .; clone_size: .; j_call: TRBJ2-7; v_call: TRBV7-2; cdr3_nt: TGTGCCAGCAGCAGAGGAGTCGGCACCCCCTACGAGCAGTACTTC; cdr3_aa: CASSRGVGTPYEQYF
d_call: .; clone_size: .; j_call: TRBJ1-5; v_call: TRBV28; cdr3_nt: TGTGCCAGCGAGGAAACCAATCAGCCCCAGCATTTT; cdr3_aa: CASEETNQPQHF
d_call: .; clone_size: few; j_call: TRBJ1-5; v_call: TRBV2; cdr3_nt: TGTGCCGTAAAGGGGAATAGCAATCAGCCCCAGCATTTT; cdr3_aa: CAVKGNSNQPQHF
d_call: .; clone_size: few; j_call: TRBJ1-1; v_call: TRBV6-5; cdr3_nt: TGTGCCAGCAGTTACGCTAATCGGGTAATGAACACTGAAGCTTTCTTT; cdr3_aa: CASSYANRVMNTEAFF
d_call: TRBD1; clone_size: .; j_call: TRBJ1-5; v_call: TRBV10-2; cdr3_nt: TGCGCCAGCACCCGGACAGGGGGAGATCAGCCCCAGCATTTT; cdr3_aa: CASTRTGGDQPQHF
d_call: .; clone_size: .; j_call: TRBJ2-1; v_call: TRBV5-1; cdr3_nt: TGCGCCAGCAACCTGGGGCAGCCCAACAACAATGAGCAGTTCTTC; cdr3_aa: CASNLGQPNNNEQFF
d_call: TRBD1; clone_size: .; j_call: TRBJ2-7; v_call: TRBV10-3; cdr3_nt: TGTGCCATCAGACAGGGGGCTACCTACGAGCAGTACTTC; cdr3_aa: CAIRQGATYEQYF
d_call: .; clone_size: .; j_call: TRBJ1-1; v_call: TRBV7-2; cdr3_nt: TGTGCCAGCAGCTTACGACACTCGAACACTGAAGCTTTCTTT; cdr3_aa: CASSLRHSNTEAFF
d_call: .; clone_size: few; j_call: TRBJ1-2; v_call: TRBV6-5; cdr3_nt: TGTGCCAGCAGTCCCGGACAGAACTATGGCTACACCTTC; cdr3_aa: CASSPGQNYGYTF
d_call: TRBD1; clone_size: .; j_call: TRBJ1-6; v_call: TRBV9; cdr3_nt: TGTGCCAGCGGAAGTCACAGGGGTAATTCACCCCTCCACTTT; cdr3_aa: CASGSHRGNSPLHF
d_call: TRBD1; clone_size: .; j_call: TRBJ2-1; v_call: TRBV7-2; cdr3_nt: TGTGCCAGCAGCTTAGACAGGGGTCTACAGTTCTTC; cdr3_aa: CASSLDRGLQFF
d_call: TRBD1; clone_size: .; j_call: TRBJ1-2; v_call: TRBV27; cdr3_nt: TGTGCCAGCAGCCCAACAGGGGACTATGGCTACACCTTC; cdr3_aa: CASSPTGDYGYTF
d_call: TRBD2; clone_size: .; j_call: TRBJ2-5; v_call: TRBV5-4; cdr3_nt: TGTGCCAGCAGCTTGGGTCGGGCTAGCGGAATGCGAGAGACCCAGTACTTC; cdr3_aa: CASSLGRASGMRETQYF
d_call: TRBD1; clone_size: .; j_call: TRBJ2-7; v_call: TRBV28; cdr3_nt: TGTGCCAGCAGTCCGGGACAGTCCTACGAGCAGTACTTC; cdr3_aa: CASSPGQSYEQYF
d_call: .; clone_size: few; j_call: TRBJ2-1; v_call: TRBV7-2; cdr3_nt: TGTGCCAGCAGCCCGGGATTCCTCTACAATGAGCAGTTCTTC; cdr3_aa: CASSPGFLYNEQFF
d_call: TRBD1; clone_size: .; j_call: TRBJ2-2; v_call: TRBV7-6; cdr3_nt: TGTGCCAGCAGCTTAAGACAGGGCTACACCGGGGAGCTGTTTTTT; cdr3_aa: CASSLRQGYTGELFF
d_call: .; clone_size: .; j_call: TRBJ2-5; v_call: TRBV7-2; cdr3_nt: TGTGCCAGCAGCTTCAGGGGGGCGATAGAGACCCAGTACTTC; cdr3_aa: CASSFRGAIETQYF
d_call: .; clone_size: .; j_call: TRBJ1-5; v_call: TRBV2; cdr3_nt: TGTGCCAGCTGCCGGGTACGCAATCAGCCCCAGCATTTT; cdr3_aa: CASCRVRNQPQHF
d_call: .; clone_size: .; j_call: TRBJ1-5; v_call: TRBV18; cdr3_nt: TGTGCCAGCTCACCGGGGGGGGGCGCGCGCAATCAGCCCCAGCATTTT; cdr3_aa: CASSPGGGARNQPQHF
d_call: .; clone_size: .; j_call: TRBJ2-1; v_call: TRBV7-2; cdr3_nt: TGTGCCAGCAGCCCCGGACTTGCCAGCTCCTACAATGAGCAGTTCTTC; cdr3_aa: CASSPGLASSYNEQFF
d_call: TRBD1; clone_size: .; j_call: TRBJ1-1; v_call: TRBV9; cdr3_nt: TGTGCCAGCAGCCCCACCGTACAGGGGGCTTTCGATGAAGCTTTCTTT; cdr3_aa: CASSPTVQGAFDEAFF
d_call: .; clone_size: .; j_call: TRBJ2-5; v_call: TRBV11-2; cdr3_nt: TGTGCCAGCAGTTTCCTGGCGGGGTTCTCAGAGACCCAGTACTTC; cdr3_aa: CASSFLAGFSETQYF
d_call: TRBD1; clone_size: .; j_call: TRBJ1-2; v_call: TRBV5-6; cdr3_nt: TGTGCCAGCAGCTTGGACAGGGGCTATGGCTACACCTTC; cdr3_aa: CASSLDRGYGYTF
d_call: .; clone_size: few; j_call: TRBJ1-3; v_call: TRBV2; cdr3_nt: TGTGCCAGCAGCGCAGGGTGGCCCGGAAACACCATATATTTT; cdr3_aa: CASSAGWPGNTIYF
d_call: .; clone_size: few; j_call: TRBJ1-3; v_call: TRBV6-1; cdr3_nt: TGTGCCAGCGGTAGTGGAGGCTCTGGAAACACCATATATTTT; cdr3_aa: CASGSGGSGNTIYF
d_call: TRBD1; clone_size: once; j_call: TRBJ1-6; v_call: TRBV2; cdr3_nt: TGTGCCAGCAGTGTCTACAGGGGGAATTCACCCCTCCACTTT; cdr3_aa: CASSVYRGNSPLHF
d_call: .; clone_size: few; j_call: TRBJ1-1; v_call: TRBV11-3; cdr3_nt: TGTGCCAGCAGCTTCGGGGGGTACACTGAAGCTTTCTTT; cdr3_aa: CASSFGGYTEAFF
d_call: .; clone_size: .; j_call: TRBJ2-3; v_call: TRBV5-1; cdr3_nt: TGCGCCAGCAGCACGACACGCTCTACAGATACGCAGTATTTT; cdr3_aa: CASSTTRSTDTQYF
d_call: .; clone_size: .; j_call: TRBJ2-7; v_call: TRBV19; cdr3_nt: TGTGCCAGTAGTCCGGACGGGGGTGGGACCTACGAGCAGTACTTC; cdr3_aa: CASSPDGGGTYEQYF
d_call: TRBD1; clone_size: .; j_call: TRBJ1-6; v_call: TRBV19; cdr3_nt: TGTGCCAGTACCTTGGACAGGGAGTCACCCCTCCACTTT; cdr3_aa: CASTLDRESPLHF
d_call: TRBD2; clone_size: .; j_call: TRBJ2-7; v_call: TRBV7-9; cdr3_nt: TGTGCCAGCAGCTTACAGGGAGGGGAGCAGTACTTC; cdr3_aa: CASSLQGGEQYF
d_call: .; clone_size: .; j_call: TRBJ1-4; v_call: TRBV14; cdr3_nt: TGTGCCAGCAGCCGCGGGCCAGGATCGGAAAAACTGTTTTTT; cdr3_aa: CASSRGPGSEKLFF
d_call: TRBD2; clone_size: .; j_call: TRBJ2-1; v_call: TRBV6-5; cdr3_nt: TGTGCCAGCAGCCACGGGGGGGCATTCTATGAGCAGTTCTTC; cdr3_aa: CASSHGGAFYEQFF
d_call: .; clone_size: .; j_call: TRBJ2-4; v_call: TRBV27; cdr3_nt: TGTGCCAGCAGTTTAACCGGGTCCAAAAACATTCAGTACTTC; cdr3_aa: CASSLTGSKNIQYF
d_call: TRBD1; clone_size: .; j_call: TRBJ2-7; v_call: TRBV5-1; cdr3_nt: TGCGCCAGCAGCTCTGGGACAGCCCCGACCTACGAGCAGTACTTC; cdr3_aa: CASSSGTAPTYEQYF
d_call: TRBD1; clone_size: .; j_call: TRBJ2-7; v_call: TRBV5-1; cdr3_nt: TGCGCCAGCAGCAATCAGGGGGCGGACGAGCAGTACTTC; cdr3_aa: CASSNQGADEQYF
d_call: .; clone_size: .; j_call: TRBJ2-3; v_call: TRBV5-1; cdr3_nt: TGCGCCAGCGTCGGGGGCACAGATACGCAGTATTTT; cdr3_aa: CASVGGTDTQYF
d_call: TRBD2; clone_size: .; j_call: TRBJ2-3; v_call: TRBV7-2; cdr3_nt: TGTGCCTGCCGCGGGGGGGCCGTGGCAGATACGCAGTATTTT; cdr3_aa: CACRGGAVADTQYF
d_call: TRBD2; clone_size: once; j_call: TRBJ2-7; v_call: TRBV5-6; cdr3_nt: TGTGCAACCGGGAGGGATTACGAGCAGTACTTC; cdr3_aa: CATGRDYEQYF